Below, 3 T cell receptor beta chains from the same sample are listed, as sequenced in a study of blood T cell repertoires in COVID-19. Sequenced by immunoSEQ multiplex PCR; TCRdb stores in-frame clones only, minus some. There are 150,000 or so clones in the sample; about four fifths occur only once, and approximately 3% lies in the top ten. Sequenced sample: PBMCs or T cells enriched from blood (not recorded which). These receptors came from a woman aged 55-70 years who had recovered from COVID-19.

This clone has just one count. The chain couples TRBV19 to TRBJ2-3, with 7 bases identical to TRBD2. The CDR3 contains 14 residues. The V segment lost 3 bases and the J segment 1 base; nucleotides outside the gene matches: 1. The germline CDR1 and CDR2 sequences are LNHDA and SQIVND (reference sequence). The CDR3 DNA is TGTGCCAGTAGTATCAGCGGGGGCACAGATACGCAGTATTTT. It codes for CASSISGGTDTQYF. Full variable domain (outside the CDR3, taken from reference TRBV19 and TRBJ2-3): DGGITQSPKYLFRKEGQNVTLSCEQNLNHDAMYWYRQDPGQGLRLIYYSQIVNDFQKGDIAEGYSVSREKKESFPLTVTSAQKNPTAFYLCASSISGGTDTQYFGPGTRLTVL.

J is TRBJ2-5 and V is TRBV2; 7 nucleotides match TRBD2. The CDR3 contains 13 residues. The germline CDR1 and CDR2 sequences are SNHLY and FYNNEI. Losses at the gene ends were 8 bases for V and 2 bases for J; bases not matched to a gene: 5. The CDR3 reads CASRPGGQETQYF. DNA for the CDR3: TGTGCCAGCCGTCCCGGGGGGCAAGAGACCCAGTACTTC.

V usage is TRBV11-2 and J usage is TRBJ1-2; the match to TRBD1 covers 7 bases. The V gene's germline CDR1 is SGHAT and CDR2 FQNNGV. This CDR3 spans 14 amino acids. Losses at the gene ends were 2 bases for V and 2 bases for J; bases not matched to a gene: 2. The CDR3 here is CASSLQQGNYGYTF. The DNA for the CDR3 is TGTGCCAGCAGCTTACAACAGGGGAACTATGGCTACACCTTC.